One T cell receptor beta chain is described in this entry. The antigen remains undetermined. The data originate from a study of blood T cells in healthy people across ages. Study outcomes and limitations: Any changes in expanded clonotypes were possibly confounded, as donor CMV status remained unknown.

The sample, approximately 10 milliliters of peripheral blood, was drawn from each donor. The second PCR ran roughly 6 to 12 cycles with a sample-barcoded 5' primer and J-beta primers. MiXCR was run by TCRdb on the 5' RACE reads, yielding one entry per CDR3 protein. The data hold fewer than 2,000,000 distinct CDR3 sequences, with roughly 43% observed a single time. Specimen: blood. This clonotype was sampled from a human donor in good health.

The CDR3 DNA follows: TGTGCCAGCAGCCTCTGGGAGCTGGCGGCTAGCTCTGGGGCCAATGCCCGGACTTTC. It encodes CASSLWELAASSGANARTF. The chain carries TRBV4-2 and TRBJ2-6; D may be TRBD1 or TRBD2 (5 bases each). Germline CDR1 is LGHNA and CDR2 is YNFKEQ. CDR3 length: 19 amino acids. V was cut by 4 bases and J by 18 bases, with 37 bases left in between.